The 2 T cell receptor beta chains given below trace back to one sample, sequenced in a study of shared clonotypes between healthy human individuals. Only in-frame clones appear in the TCRdb table, and some are missing; sequencing was by immunoSEQ multiplex PCR. The table has hundreds of thousands of clones, roughly 98% seen once; the top ten hold 0.3%. Only CD45RO-negative cells positively selected for CCR7 counted as naive CD8 cells, so terminally differentiated effector memory CD45RA+ cells were excluded. The sample consisted of naive CD8+ T cells sorted from blood. The receptor set was obtained from a man in his thirties or forties in good health.

CDR3 residues: CATSRVTSDRPYEQYF. The CDR3 DNA sequence: TGTGCCACCAGCAGAGTAACTTCGGACAGACCCTACGAGCAGTACTTC. The genes are TRBV15 and TRBJ2-7, with D perhaps matching TRBD1 (6 bases). The germline gives CDR1 LNHNV, CDR2 YYDKDF (reference sequence). Trimming took off 1 base at V and 2 bases at J, with 15 bases between the two ends. This CDR3 has 16 amino acids.

This sequence joins TRBV7-8 and TRBJ2-5; D gene unclear. V lost 1 base, J lost 2 bases, and 17 bases lay in between. The germline V gene encodes CDR1 SGHVS and CDR2 FQNEAQ. The CDR3 covers 17 residues. The CDR3 reads CASSLERLGRRQETQYF. The CDR3 DNA reads as TGTGCCAGCAGCTTAGAGAGGTTAGGGCGGCGGCAAGAGACCCAGTACTTC. The variable domain in full, completed from reference TRBV7-8 and TRBJ2-5, reads GAGVSQSPRYKVAKRGQDVALRCDPISGHVSLFWYQQALGQGPEFLTYFQNEAQLDKSGLPSDRFFAERPEGSVSTLKIQRTQQEDSAVYLCASSLERLGRRQETQYFGPGTRLLVL.